The clone carrying this T cell receptor (beta chain) was counted ten times or more. Antigen: not known. The V segment lost 6 bases and the J segment 5 bases; nucleotides outside the gene matches: 7. The CDR3 has 13 residues. The germline V gene encodes CDR1 MNHEY and CDR2 SVGEGT. The sample is drawn from a study of glioma-infiltrating T cells. Study-level findings and limits: CDR3 overlap between tissue and blood was very small. Above-expected tissue-blood divergence occurred in all gliomas, most in low-grade ones.

Amplification of TCR alpha and beta CDR3 regions from RNA used iRepertoire nested multiplex PCR. TCRdb fed the multiplex PCR reads into MiXCR, producing one record per CDR3 protein. The data show approximately 190,000 distinct CDR3 sequences, with 30% to 40% seen just once and just over 20% held by the top ten. This receptor was identified in a human donor with low-grade glioma or glioblastoma, undergoing nonglioma brain surgery, or in good health (not recorded which). This chain uses TRBV6-2 or TRBV6-3 with TRBJ2-7, with 7 bases that match TRBD1. The sequenced material came from glioma tissue, nonneoplastic brain tissue, or PBMCs (not recorded which). The CDR3 nucleotides are TGTGCCAGCAGCTTTCGAGACAGGGACGAGCAGTACTTC. Its translation is CASSFRDRDEQYF.